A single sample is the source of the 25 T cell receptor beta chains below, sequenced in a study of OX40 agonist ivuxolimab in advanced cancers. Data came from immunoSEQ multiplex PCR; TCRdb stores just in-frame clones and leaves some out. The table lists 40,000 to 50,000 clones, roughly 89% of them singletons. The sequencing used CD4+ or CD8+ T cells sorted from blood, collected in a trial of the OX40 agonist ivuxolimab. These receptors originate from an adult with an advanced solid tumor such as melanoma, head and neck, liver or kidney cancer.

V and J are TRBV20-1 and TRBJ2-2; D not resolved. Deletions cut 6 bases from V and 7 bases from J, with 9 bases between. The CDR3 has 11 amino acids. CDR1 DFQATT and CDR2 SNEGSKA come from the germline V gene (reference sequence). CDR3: CSAILLGELFF. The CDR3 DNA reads TGCAGTGCGATACTCCTCGGGGAGCTGTTTTTT.

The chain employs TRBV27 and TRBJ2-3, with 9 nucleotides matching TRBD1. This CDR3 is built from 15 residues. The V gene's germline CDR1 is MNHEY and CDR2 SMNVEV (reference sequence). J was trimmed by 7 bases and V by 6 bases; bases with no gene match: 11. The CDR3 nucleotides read TGTGCCAGCAGCGAAGGGGGACAGGGTGTGAATACGCAGTATTTT. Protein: CASSEGGQGVNTQYF.

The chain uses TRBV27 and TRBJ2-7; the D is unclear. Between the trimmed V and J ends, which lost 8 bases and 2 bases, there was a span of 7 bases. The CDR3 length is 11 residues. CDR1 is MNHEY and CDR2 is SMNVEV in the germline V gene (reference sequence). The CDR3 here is CASGFTYEQYF. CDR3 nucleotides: TGTGCCAGCGGGTTTACCTACGAGCAGTACTTC.

The CDR3: CASSATGPPGQRYGYTF. DNA of the CDR3: TGTGCCAGCAGCGCAACCGGTCCTCCGGGACAGCGATATGGCTACACCTTC. This chain uses TRBV9 with TRBJ1-2; 7 bases fit TRBD1. CDR3 length equals 17 residues. Germline-derived CDR1 and CDR2 are SGDLS and YYNGEE. The V gene end was trimmed by 3 bases and the J gene end by 5 bases; junction bases not matched to a gene: 16.

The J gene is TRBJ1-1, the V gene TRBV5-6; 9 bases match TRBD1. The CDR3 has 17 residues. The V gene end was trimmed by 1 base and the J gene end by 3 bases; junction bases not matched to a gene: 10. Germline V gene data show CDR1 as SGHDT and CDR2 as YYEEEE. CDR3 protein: CASSLLTGGAMDTEAFF. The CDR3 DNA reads TGTGCCAGCAGCTTGTTAACAGGGGGCGCGATGGACACTGAAGCTTTCTTT.

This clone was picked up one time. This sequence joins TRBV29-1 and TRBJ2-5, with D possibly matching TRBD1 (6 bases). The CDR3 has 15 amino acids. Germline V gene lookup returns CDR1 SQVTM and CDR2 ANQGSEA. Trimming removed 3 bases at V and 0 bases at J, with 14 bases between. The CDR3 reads CSVDWTVAYQETQYF. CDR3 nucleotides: TGCAGCGTTGATTGGACAGTTGCTTACCAAGAGACCCAGTACTTC.

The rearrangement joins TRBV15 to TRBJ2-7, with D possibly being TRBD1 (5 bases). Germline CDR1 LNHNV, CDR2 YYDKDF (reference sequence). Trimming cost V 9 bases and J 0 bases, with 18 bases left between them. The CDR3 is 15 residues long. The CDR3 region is CATMGMGPNSYEQYF. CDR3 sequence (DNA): TGTGCCACGATGGGGATGGGGCCTAACTCCTACGAGCAGTACTTC.

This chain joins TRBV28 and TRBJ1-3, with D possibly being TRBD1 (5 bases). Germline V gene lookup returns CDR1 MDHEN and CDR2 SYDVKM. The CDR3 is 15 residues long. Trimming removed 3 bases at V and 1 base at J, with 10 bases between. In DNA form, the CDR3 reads TGTGCCAGCAGTTTCGGATGGGGGTCTGGAAACACCATATATTTT. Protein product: CASSFGWGSGNTIYF.

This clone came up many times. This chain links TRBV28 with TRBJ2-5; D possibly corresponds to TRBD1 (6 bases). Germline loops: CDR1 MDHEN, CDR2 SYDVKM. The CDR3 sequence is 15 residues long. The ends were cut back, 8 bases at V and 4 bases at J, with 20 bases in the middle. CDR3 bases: TGTGCCAGCGCCCCCGGGCTGGGGGCGCGAGAGACCCAGTACTTC. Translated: CASAPGLGARETQYF.

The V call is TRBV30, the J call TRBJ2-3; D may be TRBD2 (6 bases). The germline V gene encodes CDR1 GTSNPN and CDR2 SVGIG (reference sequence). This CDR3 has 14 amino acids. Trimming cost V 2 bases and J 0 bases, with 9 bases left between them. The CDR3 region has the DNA TGTGCCTGGAGTCTGGCGGGGAGCACAGATACGCAGTATTTT. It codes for CAWSLAGSTDTQYF.

The CDR3 protein is CASSKDRNSYTEAFF. The CDR3 nucleotides are TGTGCCAGCAGCAAGGACAGGAACTCCTACACTGAAGCTTTCTTT. The chain uses TRBV6-5 and TRBJ1-1; 7 nucleotides match TRBD1. The CDR3 is made up of 15 amino acids. The ends lost 6 bases at V and 3 bases at J; junction bases unmatched: 10. Germline CDR1 is MNHEY and CDR2 is SVGAGI.

This CDR3 reads CASSQYQGLDGYTF. CDR3 coding DNA: TGCGCCAGCAGCCAATACCAAGGATTAGATGGCTACACCTTC. This chain uses TRBV4-3 with TRBJ1-2, with D hard to call. The ends were cut back, 2 bases at V and 6 bases at J, with 13 bases in the middle. The CDR3 length is 14 residues. From germline, CDR1 is LGHNA and CDR2 YSLEER.

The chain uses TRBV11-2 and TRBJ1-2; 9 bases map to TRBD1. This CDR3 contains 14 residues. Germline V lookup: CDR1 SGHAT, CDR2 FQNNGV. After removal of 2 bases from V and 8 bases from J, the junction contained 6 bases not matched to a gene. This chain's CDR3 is CASSLTGGFEGYTF. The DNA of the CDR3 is TGTGCCAGCAGCTTAACAGGGGGCTTTGAAGGCTACACCTTC.

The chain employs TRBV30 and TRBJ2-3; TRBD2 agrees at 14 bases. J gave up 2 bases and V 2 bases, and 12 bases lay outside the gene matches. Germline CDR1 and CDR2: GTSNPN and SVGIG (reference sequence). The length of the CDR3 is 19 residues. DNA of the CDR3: TGTGCCTGGAGTCCCGGACTAGCGGGGGGCATAGCAGCCACAGATACGCAGTATTTT. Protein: CAWSPGLAGGIAATDTQYF.

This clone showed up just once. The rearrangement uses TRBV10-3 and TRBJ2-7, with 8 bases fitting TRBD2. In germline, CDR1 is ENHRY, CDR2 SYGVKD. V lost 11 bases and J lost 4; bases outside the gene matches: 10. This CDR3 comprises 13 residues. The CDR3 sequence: CAVSGGPPYEQYF. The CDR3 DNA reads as TGTGCCGTAAGCGGGGGACCACCTTACGAGCAGTACTTC.

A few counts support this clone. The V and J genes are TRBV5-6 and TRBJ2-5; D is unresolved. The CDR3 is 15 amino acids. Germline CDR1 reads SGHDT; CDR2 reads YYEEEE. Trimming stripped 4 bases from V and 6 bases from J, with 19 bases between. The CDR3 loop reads CASSLRFLDRKTQYF. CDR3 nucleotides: TGTGCCAGCAGCCTGAGGTTCCTAGATCGTAAGACCCAGTACTTC.

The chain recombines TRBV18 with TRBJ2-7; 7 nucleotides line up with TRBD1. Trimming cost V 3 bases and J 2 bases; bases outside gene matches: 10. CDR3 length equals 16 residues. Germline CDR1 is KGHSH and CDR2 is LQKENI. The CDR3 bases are TGTGCCAGCTCACCCACGTCCCGGGACAGTCCCTACGAGCAGTACTTC. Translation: CASSPTSRDSPYEQYF.

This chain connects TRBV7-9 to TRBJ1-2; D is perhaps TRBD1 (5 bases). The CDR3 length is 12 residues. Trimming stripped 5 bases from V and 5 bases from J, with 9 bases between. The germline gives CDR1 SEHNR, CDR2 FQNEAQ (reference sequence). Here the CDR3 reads CASSTRQYGYTF. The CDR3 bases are TGTGCCAGCAGCACCAGACAGTATGGCTACACCTTC.

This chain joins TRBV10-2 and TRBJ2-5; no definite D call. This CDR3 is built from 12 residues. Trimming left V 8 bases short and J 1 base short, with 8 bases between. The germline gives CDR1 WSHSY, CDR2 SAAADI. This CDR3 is CASGPAQETQYF. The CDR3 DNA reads TGCGCCAGCGGGCCCGCCCAAGAGACCCAGTACTTC.

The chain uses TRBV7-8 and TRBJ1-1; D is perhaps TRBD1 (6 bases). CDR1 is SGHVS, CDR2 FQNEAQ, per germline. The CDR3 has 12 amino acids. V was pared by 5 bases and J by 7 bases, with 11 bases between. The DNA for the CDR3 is TGTGCCAGCAGCGTACAGGGTATTGAAGCTTTCTTT. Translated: CASSVQGIEAFF. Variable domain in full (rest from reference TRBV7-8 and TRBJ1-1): GAGVSQSPRYKVAKRGQDVALRCDPISGHVSLFWYQQALGQGPEFLTYFQNEAQLDKSGLPSDRFFAERPEGSVSTLKIQRTQQEDSAVYLCASSVQGIEAFFGQGTRLTVV.

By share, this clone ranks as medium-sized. The chain's CDR3 is CASGLDGANTGELFF. CDR3 in DNA: TGTGCCAGCGGTCTCGACGGGGCGAACACCGGGGAGCTGTTTTTT. The chain carries TRBV2 and TRBJ2-2, with D possibly being TRBD2 (5 bases). Trimming removed 8 bases from V and 0 bases from J, with 13 bases in between. CDR1 and CDR2 (germline): SNHLY, FYNNEI. The length of the CDR3 is 15 residues.

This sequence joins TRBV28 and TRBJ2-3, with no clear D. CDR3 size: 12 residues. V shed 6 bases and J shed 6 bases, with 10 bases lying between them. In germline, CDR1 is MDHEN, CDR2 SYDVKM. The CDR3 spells CASSTPQDTQYF. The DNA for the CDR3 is TGTGCCAGCAGCACACCGCAGGATACGCAGTATTTT.

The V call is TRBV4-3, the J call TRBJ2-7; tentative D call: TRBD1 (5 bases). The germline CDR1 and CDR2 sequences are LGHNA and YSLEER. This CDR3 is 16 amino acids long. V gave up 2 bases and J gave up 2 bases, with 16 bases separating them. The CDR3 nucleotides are TGCGCCAGCAGCCAAAAAGCAGGGCAGGCAACCTACGAGCAGTACTTC. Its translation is CASSQKAGQATYEQYF.

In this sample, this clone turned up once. The CDR3 here is CASSTGTGLETEAFF. Written as DNA, the CDR3 is TGTGCCAGCAGTACGGGGACAGGGTTAGAGACTGAAGCTTTCTTT. The chain couples TRBV27 to TRBJ1-1, with 9 bases fitting TRBD1. There are 15 residues in the CDR3. V lost 5 bases, J lost 5 bases, and 9 bases stayed unmatched. Per the germline V gene, CDR1 is MNHEY and CDR2 is SMNVEV (reference sequence).

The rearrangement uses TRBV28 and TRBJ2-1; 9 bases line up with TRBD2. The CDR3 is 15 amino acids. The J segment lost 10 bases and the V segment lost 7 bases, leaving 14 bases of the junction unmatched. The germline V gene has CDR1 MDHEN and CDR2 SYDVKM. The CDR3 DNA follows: TGTGCCAGCACCCATAGCGGGGGAGCTTCCCTAGAGCAGTTCTTC. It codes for CASTHSGGASLEQFF.